The present T cell receptor (beta chain) was sequenced within a study of T-cell reconstitution after alpha-beta-depleted transplantation in children. The CDR3 has 15 amino acids. CDR1 is SGHKS, CDR2 YYEKEE, per germline (reference sequence). V was pared by 6 bases and J by 1 base, with 15 bases between. The TCRbeta library incorporated unique molecular identifiers. Each CDR3 protein is one row after TCRdb ran MiXCR on the PCR reads. The sample includes around 200,000 distinct CDR3 sequences, around 10% seen only once; the top ten take around 6%. This clonotype was detected many times. This sequence was found in a human donor who donated a stem cell graft to a child with acute lymphoblastic leukemia. This chain joins TRBV5-5 and TRBJ2-3; TRBD2 might be the D (6 bases). The source material was PBMCs from the stem cell graft donor, sampled from the stem cell graft. CDR3 bases: TGTGCCAGCAAGCTTGCATCGGGGGGCACAGATACGCAGTATTTT. Protein product: CASKLASGGTDTQYF.